The entry below describes one T cell receptor beta chain. A sample-barcoded 5' primer and a J-beta primer mix were used in a second PCR of roughly 7 to 12 cycles. Every cDNA molecule carried a tag from a template-switch adaptor bearing 12 random nucleotides. Each CDR3 protein gets one entry after TCRdb re-called the 5' RACE reads with MiXCR. The repertoire holds roughly 2 million distinct CDR3 sequences, with about 50% as singletons. The data derive from a study of blood T cells in healthy people across ages. This CDR3 is 14 amino acids long. Looked up from germline, CDR1 is SGHDN and CDR2 is FVKESK. The junction had 3 bases not matched to a gene; V was cut back by 0 bases and J by 10 bases.

The genes are TRBV14 and TRBJ2-1; 10 bases fit TRBD2. Source material: blood. The TCR originated in a middle-aged woman in good health. In nucleotides, the CDR3 is TGTGCCAGCAGCCAAGAACTAGCGGGATACGAGCAGTTCTTC. Amino acids: CASSQELAGYEQFF.